The 2 T cell receptor beta chains presented below share a single source sample, sequenced in a study of T cells in Graves' hyperthyroidism and ophthalmopathy. The investigators amplified TCR beta CDR3 regions from RNA transcripts. The TCR CDR3 was amplified in a first-round RT-PCR using the HTBI primer set. TCRdb reprocessed the multiplex PCR reads with MiXCR, giving one entry per CDR3 protein. The top ten clones hold 65% to 80% of a sample with 110,000 to 150,000 distinct CDR3 sequences, 22% of them seen once. The sample taken for sequencing was blood. Receptors originate from a woman between 45 and 65 years old with Graves' hyperthyroidism that later progressed to Graves' ophthalmopathy.

The chain carries TRBV7-9 and TRBJ1-3; no reliable D call. Germline assignment: CDR1 SEHNR and CDR2 FQNEAQ (reference sequence). V lost 5 bases and J 0 bases, leaving 14 bases between the germline ends. The CDR3 has 16 amino acids. The DNA for the CDR3 is TGTGCCAGCAGCCACACCACTCCGTACTCTGGAAACACCATATATTTT. Translation gives CASSHTTPYSGNTIYF.

Only a few counts were recorded for this clonotype. The gene calls are TRBV20-1 and TRBJ2-3, with D possibly TRBD2 on 6 matching bases. V lost 5 bases and J lost 6, with 21 bases in between. The CDR3 spans 15 residues. Germline V gene lookup returns CDR1 DFQATT and CDR2 SNEGSKA (reference sequence). The CDR3 reads CSAGGYNPTLDTQYF. The CDR3 DNA follows: TGCAGTGCTGGGGGGTATAATCCCACACTGGATACGCAGTATTTT.